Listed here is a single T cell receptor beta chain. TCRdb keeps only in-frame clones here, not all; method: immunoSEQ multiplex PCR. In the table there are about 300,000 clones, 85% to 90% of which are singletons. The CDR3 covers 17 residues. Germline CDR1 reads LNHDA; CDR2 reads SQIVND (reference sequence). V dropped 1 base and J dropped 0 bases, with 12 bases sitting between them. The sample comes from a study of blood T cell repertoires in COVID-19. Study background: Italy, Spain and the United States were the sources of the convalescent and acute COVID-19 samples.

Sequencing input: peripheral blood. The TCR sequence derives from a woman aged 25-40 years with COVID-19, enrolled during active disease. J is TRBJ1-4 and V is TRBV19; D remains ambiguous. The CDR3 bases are TGTGCCAGTAGTATAGTAGCTCCTGACGCAACTAATGAAAAACTGTTTTTT. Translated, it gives CASSIVAPDATNEKLFF.